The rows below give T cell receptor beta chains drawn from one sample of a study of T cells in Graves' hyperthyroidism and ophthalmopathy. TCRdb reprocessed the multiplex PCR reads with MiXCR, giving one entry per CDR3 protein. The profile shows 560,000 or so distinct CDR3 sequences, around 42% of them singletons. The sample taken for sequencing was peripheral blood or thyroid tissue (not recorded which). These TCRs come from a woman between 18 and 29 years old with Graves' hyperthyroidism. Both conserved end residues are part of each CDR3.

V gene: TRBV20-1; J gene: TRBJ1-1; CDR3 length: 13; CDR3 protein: CSARGDRGSEAFF
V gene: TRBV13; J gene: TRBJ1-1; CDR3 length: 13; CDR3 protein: CASSFPAVTEAFF
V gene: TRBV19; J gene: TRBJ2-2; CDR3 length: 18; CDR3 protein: CASSTSIAGGPHTGELFF
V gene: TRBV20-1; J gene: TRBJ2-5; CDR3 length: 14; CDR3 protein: CSARETASQETQYF
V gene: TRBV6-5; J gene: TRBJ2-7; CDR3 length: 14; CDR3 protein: CASSLVPGSYEQYF
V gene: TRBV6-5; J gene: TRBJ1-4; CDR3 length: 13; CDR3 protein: CASSFRDGEKLFF
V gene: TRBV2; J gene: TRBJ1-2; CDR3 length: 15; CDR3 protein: CASSGIRDRYYGYTF
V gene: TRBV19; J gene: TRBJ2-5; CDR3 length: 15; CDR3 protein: CASSLGTAYQETQYF
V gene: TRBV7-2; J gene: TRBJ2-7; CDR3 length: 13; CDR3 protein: CASSLARGHEQYF
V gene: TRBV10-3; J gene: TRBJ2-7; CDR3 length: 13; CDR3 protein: CAISDGDSYEQYF
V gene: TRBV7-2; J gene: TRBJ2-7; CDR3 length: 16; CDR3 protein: CASSRPGDRLTGEQYF
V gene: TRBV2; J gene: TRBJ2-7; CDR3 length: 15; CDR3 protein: CASSPPGQGKDEQYF
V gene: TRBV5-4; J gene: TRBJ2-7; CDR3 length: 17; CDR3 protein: CASSWDRGPAYSYEQYF
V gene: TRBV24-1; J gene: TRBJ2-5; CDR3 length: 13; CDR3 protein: CATSDWRGETQYF
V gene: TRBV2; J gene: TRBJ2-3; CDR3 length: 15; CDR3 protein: CAWTEDVWQGDTQYF
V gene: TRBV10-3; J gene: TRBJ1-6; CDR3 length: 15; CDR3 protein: CASGRSPDYNSPLHF
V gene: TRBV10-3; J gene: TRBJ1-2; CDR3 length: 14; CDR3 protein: CAISDSGVGYGYTF
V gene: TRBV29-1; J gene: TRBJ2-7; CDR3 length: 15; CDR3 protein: CSVEDTSGPNYEQYF
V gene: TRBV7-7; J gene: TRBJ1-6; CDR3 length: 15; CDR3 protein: CASSGDTDIPSPLHF
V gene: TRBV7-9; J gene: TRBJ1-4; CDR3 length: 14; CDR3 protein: CASSRQGVKEKLFF
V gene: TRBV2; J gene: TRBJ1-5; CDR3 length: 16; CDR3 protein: CASSEEGTYSNQPQHF
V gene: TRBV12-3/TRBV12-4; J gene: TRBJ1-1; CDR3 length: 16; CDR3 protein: CASSVGQRPKNTEAFF
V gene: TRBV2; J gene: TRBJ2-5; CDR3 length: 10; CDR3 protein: CARAGETQYF
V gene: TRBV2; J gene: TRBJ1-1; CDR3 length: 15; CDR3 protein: CASSEGVSVETEAFF
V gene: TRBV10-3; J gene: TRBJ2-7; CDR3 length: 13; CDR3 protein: CASKGRASYEQYF
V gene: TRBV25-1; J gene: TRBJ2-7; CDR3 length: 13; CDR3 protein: CASLGTPNYEQYF
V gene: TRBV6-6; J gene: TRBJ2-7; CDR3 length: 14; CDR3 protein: CASRGETGGNEQYF
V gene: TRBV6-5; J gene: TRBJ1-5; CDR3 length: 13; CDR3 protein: CASSYQGYEPQHF
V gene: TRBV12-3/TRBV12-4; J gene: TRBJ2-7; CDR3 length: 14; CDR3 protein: CASSLNREDHEQYF
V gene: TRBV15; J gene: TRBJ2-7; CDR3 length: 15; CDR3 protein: CATSSHGGKSDEQYF
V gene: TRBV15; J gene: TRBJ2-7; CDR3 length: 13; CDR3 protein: CATSTRRGYEQYF
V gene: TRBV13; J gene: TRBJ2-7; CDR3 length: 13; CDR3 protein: CASSRRAALGQHF
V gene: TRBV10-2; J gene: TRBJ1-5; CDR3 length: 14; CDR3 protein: CASSERCSNQPQHF
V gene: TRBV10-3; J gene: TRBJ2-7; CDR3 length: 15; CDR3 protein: CAISLGASGSYEQYF
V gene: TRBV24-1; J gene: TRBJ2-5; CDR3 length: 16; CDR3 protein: CATSDLTSGPGETQYF
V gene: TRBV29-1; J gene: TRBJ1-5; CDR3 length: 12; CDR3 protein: CSVEDGTGPQHF
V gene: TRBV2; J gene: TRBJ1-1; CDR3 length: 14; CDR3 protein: CASVDSKGNTEAFF
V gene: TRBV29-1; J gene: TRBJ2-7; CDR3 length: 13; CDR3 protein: CSVEGGRSYEQYF
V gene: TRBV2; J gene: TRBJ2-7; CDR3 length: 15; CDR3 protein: CASSDSSGRSYEQYF
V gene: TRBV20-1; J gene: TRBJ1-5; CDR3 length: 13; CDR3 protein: CSARALGNQPQHF
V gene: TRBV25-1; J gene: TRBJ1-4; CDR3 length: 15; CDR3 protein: CASSEYTQPNEKLFF
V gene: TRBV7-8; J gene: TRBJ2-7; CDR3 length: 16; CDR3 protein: CASSSSRGLAGVVQYF
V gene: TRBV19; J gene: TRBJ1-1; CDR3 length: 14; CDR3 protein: CASSIRAELTEAFF
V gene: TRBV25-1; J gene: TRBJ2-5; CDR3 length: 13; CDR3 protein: CASSEGRGETQYF
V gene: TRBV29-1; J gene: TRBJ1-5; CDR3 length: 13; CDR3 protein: CSASSAGSLPQHF
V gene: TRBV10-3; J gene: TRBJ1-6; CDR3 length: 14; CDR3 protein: CAISMTGSNSPLHF
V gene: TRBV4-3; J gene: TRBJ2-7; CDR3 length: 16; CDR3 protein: CASSSSGGSASYEQYF
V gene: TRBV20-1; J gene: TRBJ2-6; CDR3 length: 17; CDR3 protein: CSARGQGQNTGANVLTF
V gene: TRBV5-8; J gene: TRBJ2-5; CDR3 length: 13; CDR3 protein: CASGLWGAETQYF
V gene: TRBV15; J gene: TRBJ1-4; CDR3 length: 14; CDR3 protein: CATSSLGTNEKLFF
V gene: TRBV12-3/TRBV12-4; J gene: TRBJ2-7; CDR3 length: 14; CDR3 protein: CASNKVGKGYEQYF
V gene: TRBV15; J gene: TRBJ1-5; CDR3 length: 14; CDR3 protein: CATSSEGGVQPQHF
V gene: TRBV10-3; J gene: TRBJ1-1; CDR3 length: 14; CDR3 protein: CASRDSPVGTEAFF